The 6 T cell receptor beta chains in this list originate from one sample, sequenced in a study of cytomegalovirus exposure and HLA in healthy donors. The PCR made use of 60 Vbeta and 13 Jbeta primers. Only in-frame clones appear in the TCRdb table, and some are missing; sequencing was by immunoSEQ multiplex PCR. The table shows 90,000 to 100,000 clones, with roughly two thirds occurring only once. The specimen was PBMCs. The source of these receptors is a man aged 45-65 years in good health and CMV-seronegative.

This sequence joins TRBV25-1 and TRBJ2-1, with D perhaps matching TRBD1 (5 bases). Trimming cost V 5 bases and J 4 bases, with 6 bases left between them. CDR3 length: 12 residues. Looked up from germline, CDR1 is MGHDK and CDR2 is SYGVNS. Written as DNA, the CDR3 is TGTGCCAGCAGTCGACAGTACAATGAGCAGTTCTTC. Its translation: CASSRQYNEQFF.

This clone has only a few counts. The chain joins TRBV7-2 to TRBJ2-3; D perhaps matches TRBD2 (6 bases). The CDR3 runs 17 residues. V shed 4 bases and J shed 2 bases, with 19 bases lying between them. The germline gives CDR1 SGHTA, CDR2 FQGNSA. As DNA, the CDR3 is TGTGCCAGCAGCTCGCTTTTTGGAGCGGACTACACAGATACGCAGTATTTT. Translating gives CASSSLFGADYTDTQYF.

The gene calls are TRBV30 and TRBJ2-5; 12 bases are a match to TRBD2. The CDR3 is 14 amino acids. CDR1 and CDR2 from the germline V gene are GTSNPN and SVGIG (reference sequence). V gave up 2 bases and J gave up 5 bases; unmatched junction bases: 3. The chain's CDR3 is CAWSWGTSGETQYF. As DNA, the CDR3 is TGTGCCTGGAGTTGGGGGACTAGCGGGGAGACCCAGTACTTC.

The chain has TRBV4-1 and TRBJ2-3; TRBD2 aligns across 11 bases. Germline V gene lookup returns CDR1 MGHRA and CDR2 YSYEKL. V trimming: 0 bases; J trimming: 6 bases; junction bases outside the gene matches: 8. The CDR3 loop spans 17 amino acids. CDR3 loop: CASSQDGLAGGADTQYF. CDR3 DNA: TGCGCCAGCAGCCAAGATGGGCTAGCGGGAGGCGCCGATACGCAGTATTTT.

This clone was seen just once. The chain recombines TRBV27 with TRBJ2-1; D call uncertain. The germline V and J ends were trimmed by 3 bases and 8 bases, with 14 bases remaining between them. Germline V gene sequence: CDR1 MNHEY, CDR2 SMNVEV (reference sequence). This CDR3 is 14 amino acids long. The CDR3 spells CASSLSSVADEQFF. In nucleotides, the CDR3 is TGTGCCAGCAGTTTGAGTTCGGTGGCGGATGAGCAGTTCTTC.

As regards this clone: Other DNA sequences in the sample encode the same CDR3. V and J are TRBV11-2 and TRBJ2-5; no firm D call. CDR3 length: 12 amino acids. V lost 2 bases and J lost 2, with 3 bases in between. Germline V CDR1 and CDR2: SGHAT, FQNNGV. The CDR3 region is CASSLQQETQYF. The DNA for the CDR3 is TGTGCCAGCAGCTTACAACAAGAGACCCAGTACTTC.